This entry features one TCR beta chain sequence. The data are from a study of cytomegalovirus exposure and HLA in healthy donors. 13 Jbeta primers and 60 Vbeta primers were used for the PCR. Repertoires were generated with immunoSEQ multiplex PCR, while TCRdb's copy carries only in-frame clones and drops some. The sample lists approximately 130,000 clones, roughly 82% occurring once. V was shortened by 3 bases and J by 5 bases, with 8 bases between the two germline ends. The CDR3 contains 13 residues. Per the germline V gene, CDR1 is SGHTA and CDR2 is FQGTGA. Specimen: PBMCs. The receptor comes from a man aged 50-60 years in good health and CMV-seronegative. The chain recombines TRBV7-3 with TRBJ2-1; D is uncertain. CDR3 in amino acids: CASSLVADNEQFF. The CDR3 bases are TGTGCCAGCAGCTTGGTAGCCGACAATGAGCAGTTCTTC.